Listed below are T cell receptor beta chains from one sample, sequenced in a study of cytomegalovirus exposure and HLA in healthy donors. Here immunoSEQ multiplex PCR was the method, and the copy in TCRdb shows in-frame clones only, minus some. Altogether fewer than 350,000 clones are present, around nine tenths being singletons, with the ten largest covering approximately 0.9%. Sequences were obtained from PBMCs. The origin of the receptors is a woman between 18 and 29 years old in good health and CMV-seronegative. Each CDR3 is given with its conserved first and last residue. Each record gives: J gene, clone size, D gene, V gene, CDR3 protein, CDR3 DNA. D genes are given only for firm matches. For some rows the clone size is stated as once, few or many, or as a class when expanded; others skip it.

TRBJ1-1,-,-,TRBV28,CASRGGDGLGNTEAFF,TGTGCCAGCAGGGGGGGAGATGGGTTGGGGAACACTGAAGCTTTCTTT
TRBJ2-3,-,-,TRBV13,CASRAITGPRDTQYF,TGTGCCAGCAGAGCCATTACAGGGCCGCGGGATACGCAGTATTTT
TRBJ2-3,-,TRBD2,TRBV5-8,CASSFGTSGRATRTDTQYF,TGTGCCAGCAGCTTTGGGACTAGCGGGAGGGCCACGCGGACAGATACGCAGTATTTT
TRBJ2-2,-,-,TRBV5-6,CASSLTPLNTGELFF,TGTGCCAGCAGCCTAACTCCCCTAAACACCGGGGAGCTGTTTTTT
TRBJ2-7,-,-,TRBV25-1,CASSLGVDSTEQYF,TGTGCCAGCAGTCTTGGGGTGGACTCCACTGAGCAGTACTTC
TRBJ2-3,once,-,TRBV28,CASSLSQSHTQYF,TGTGCCAGCAGTTTATCCCAATCCCATACGCAGTATTTT
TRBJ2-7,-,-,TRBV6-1,CASRKGVLLTYEQYF,TGTGCCAGCAGGAAAGGAGTACTGCTCACCTACGAGCAGTACTTC
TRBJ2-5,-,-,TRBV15,CATSSRAEETQYF,TGTGCCACCAGCAGCAGGGCGGAAGAGACCCAGTACTTC
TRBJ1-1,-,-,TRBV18,CASSPGAGNTEAFF,TGTGCCAGCTCACCAGGGGCAGGGAACACTGAAGCTTTCTTT
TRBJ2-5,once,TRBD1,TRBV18,CASSPLAGGQGQETQYF,TGTGCCAGCTCACCTCTTGCTGGCGGACAGGGCCAAGAGACCCAGTACTTC
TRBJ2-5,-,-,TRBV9,CASSVAEVGETQYF,TGTGCCAGCAGCGTGGCGGAGGTAGGGGAGACCCAGTACTTC
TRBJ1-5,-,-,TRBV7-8,CASSYYRSSGQPQHF,TGTGCCAGCAGCTACTACAGGAGCTCAGGTCAGCCCCAGCATTTT
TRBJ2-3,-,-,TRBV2,CASTGDTDTQYF,TGTGCCAGCACCGGAGACACAGATACGCAGTATTTT
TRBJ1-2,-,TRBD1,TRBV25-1,CASSGVGQGAGYTF,TGTGCCAGCAGTGGGGTCGGACAGGGGGCTGGCTACACCTTC
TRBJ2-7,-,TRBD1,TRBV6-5,CASSPDRVANEQYF,TGTGCCAGCAGCCCGGACAGGGTTGCGAACGAGCAGTACTTC
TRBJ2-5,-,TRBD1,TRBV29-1,CSVGDRGQGGETQYF,TGCAGCGTTGGAGATCGGGGACAGGGAGGAGAGACCCAGTACTTC
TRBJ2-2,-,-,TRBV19,CASSPAETVNTGELFF,TGTGCCAGTAGTCCTGCTGAGACAGTAAACACCGGGGAGCTGTTTTTT
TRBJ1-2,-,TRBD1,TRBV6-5,CASILEGTGGVYTF,TGTGCCAGCATCTTAGAGGGGACAGGGGGAGTCTACACCTTC
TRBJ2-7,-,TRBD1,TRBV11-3,CASSNRQGIHEQYF,TGTGCCAGCAGCAACAGACAGGGGATCCACGAGCAGTACTTC
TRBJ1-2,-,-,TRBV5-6,CASSLAFGGSNYGYTF,TGTGCCAGCAGCTTGGCCTTTGGCGGATCTAACTATGGCTACACCTTC
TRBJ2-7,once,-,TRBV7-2,CASSLVALSSYEQYF,TGTGCCAGCAGCTTAGTAGCGTTAAGCTCCTACGAGCAGTACTTC
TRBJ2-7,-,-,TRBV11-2,CASSLVAGRNEQYF,TGTGCCAGCAGCTTAGTTGCGGGCCGAAACGAGCAGTACTTC
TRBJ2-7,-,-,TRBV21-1,CASSEGQGFFSEQYF,TGTGCCAGCAGCGAAGGACAGGGGTTTTTCAGCGAGCAGTACTTC
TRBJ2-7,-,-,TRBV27,CASSLGQGTYEQYF,TGTGCCAGCAGTTTGGGGCAGGGGACCTACGAGCAGTACTTC
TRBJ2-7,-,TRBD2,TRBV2,CASSLNPTSPGLAGGGYEQYF,TGTGCCAGCAGTCTAAACCCTACATCGCCGGGACTAGCGGGCGGGGGCTACGAGCAGTACTTC
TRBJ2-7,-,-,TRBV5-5,CASSYHLSYEQYF,TGTGCCAGCAGCTACCATCTCAGCTACGAGCAGTACTTC